These T cell receptor beta chains were read from a single sample in a study of CD8+CD57+ T cells in acquired aplastic anemia. TCRdb fed the reads into MiXCR, producing one record per CDR3 protein. The sample holds about 180,000 distinct CDR3 sequences, 63% seen once. The specimen was sorted CD4+, CD8+, or CD8+CD57+ T cells (not recorded which) from PBMCs. The receptors shown here come from a human donor with aplastic anemia. Both conserved end residues are part of each CDR3. D genes are given only for firm matches. Only part of the rows carry a size: once, few, many, or a class if the clone is expanded.

j_call clone_size d_call v_call cdr3_nt cdr3_aa
TRBJ1-1 - - TRBV7-9 TGTGCCAGCAGCTTAGTTGGGGGTGAAGCTTTCTTT CASSLVGGEAFF
TRBJ1-6 many - TRBV7-8 TGTGCCAGCAGCTTGGGGGGTAATTCACCCCTCCACTTT CASSLGGNSPLHF
TRBJ1-2 - TRBD1 TRBV10-3 TGTGCCAGCAGCTGGGGACAGGGGGCGAATGGCTACACCTTC CASSWGQGANGYTF
TRBJ1-1 - TRBD1 TRBV12-5 TGTGCTAGTGGTTTGGGACAGGGGCACACTGAAGCTTTCTTT CASGLGQGHTEAFF
TRBJ1-1 - - TRBV2 TGTGCCAGCTCGGGCAGGGGAGTATCGAACACTGAAGCTTTCTTT CASSGRGVSNTEAFF
TRBJ2-1 - - TRBV27 TGTGCCAGCAGTTTTCTACCACAGGACAATGAGCAGTTCTTC CASSFLPQDNEQFF
TRBJ1-2 - - TRBV10-3 TGTGCCATCAGTGAGAGGAGTGGTAAGGCATATGGCTACACCTTC CAISERSGKAYGYTF
TRBJ2-7 - TRBD1 TRBV5-1 TGCGCCAGCAGCTTGGAACAGGGGGCGAAGGGCTACGAGCAGTACTTC CASSLEQGAKGYEQYF
TRBJ2-5 - TRBD2 TRBV2 TGTGCCAGCAGTGGCGCTAGCGGGGGGGGAGAGACCCAGTACTTC CASSGASGGGETQYF
TRBJ1-2 - - TRBV2 TGTGCCAGCAGTGTCGGAAACTATGGCTACACCTTC CASSVGNYGYTF
TRBJ1-4 - - TRBV15 TGTGCCACCAGCAGAGAAGGGGGTTCAAAACTGTTTTTT CATSREGGSKLFF
TRBJ2-2 many - TRBV19 TGTGCCACCTCAGGGGCCGAGAACACCGGGGAGCTGTTTTTT CATSGAENTGELFF
TRBJ1-1 many - TRBV11-2 TGTGCCAGCAGCATTGGGTACACTGAAGCTTTCTTT CASSIGYTEAFF
TRBJ2-1 - - TRBV10-3 TGTGCCATCAGCGAGCCCTCCCACAATGAGCAGTTCTTC CAISEPSHNEQFF